The 14 T cell receptor beta chains listed next were all sequenced from one sample in a study of vaccination effects on CD4 cells after COVID-19. Sequenced by immunoSEQ multiplex PCR; TCRdb stores in-frame clones only, minus some. The data show around 49,000 clones, about 75% seen once. Pools of viral peptides were used by the ViraFEST assay to expand antigen-specific CD4+ T cells ahead of sequencing. Cultured cells yielded isolated CD4+ T cells after approximately nine days. This person's SARS-CoV-2 infection, confirmed by PCR, occurred between March and December 2020. No antigens are known for them. The source material was CD4+ T cells from PBMCs cultured with a peptide pool, sampled before COVID-19 vaccination. These receptors all stem from a human donor who had a prior SARS-CoV-2 infection.

J is TRBJ1-5 and V is TRBV6-5, with 7 bases that match TRBD1. This CDR3 spans 15 amino acids. Trimming took 7 bases from V and 3 from J; bases not matched to a gene: 9. Germline-derived CDR1 and CDR2 are MNHEY and SVGAGI. CDR3 nucleotides: TGTGCCAGCAAAAGGAACAGGGGACCCAATCAGCCCCAGCATTTT. Translating it yields CASKRNRGPNQPQHF.

The V gene is TRBV5-1, the J gene TRBJ2-2, with 8 nucleotides matching TRBD1. Germline trimming cut 3 bases from V and 6 bases from J; bases unmatched to any gene: 4. The CDR3 covers 14 residues. The germline V gene has CDR1 SGHRS and CDR2 YFSETQ. CDR3 in amino acids: CASSSQGAAGELFF. CDR3 coding DNA: TGCGCCAGCAGCTCGCAGGGGGCTGCCGGGGAGCTGTTTTTT.

The count of this clone is one. The chain combines TRBV3-1 (or the pseudogene TRBV3-2) with TRBJ1-6; the D is unclear. The CDR3 extends over 14 amino acids. With 3 bases removed from V and 9 bases from J, the gap between germline ends came to 12 bases. Germline CDR1 reads LGHDT; CDR2 reads YNNKEL (reference sequence). The CDR3 reads CASSQGMSGSPLHF. CDR3 nucleotides: TGTGCCAGCAGCCAGGGAATGAGTGGTTCACCCCTCCACTTT.

The DNA for the CDR3 is TGTGCCAGCAGTGACTCTGGGAATTCACCCCTCCACTTT. Translating gives CASSDSGNSPLHF. The gene calls are TRBV2 and TRBJ1-6, with no clear D. V was trimmed by 3 bases and J by 7 bases, leaving 7 bases between them. This CDR3 comprises 13 residues. Germline-derived CDR1 and CDR2 are SNHLY and FYNNEI. The full variable domain, in which reference TRBV2 and TRBJ1-6 provide the parts outside the CDR3, is EPEVTQTPSHQVTQMGQEVILRCVPISNHLYFYWYRQILGQKVEFLVSFYNNEISEKSEIFDDQFSVERPDGSNFTLKIRSTKLEDSAMYFCASSDSGNSPLHFGNGTRLTVT.

The rearrangement links TRBV4-3 to TRBJ2-1; perhaps TRBD1 as D (6 bases). The germline V gene has CDR1 LGHNA and CDR2 YSLEER. Trimming stripped 0 bases from V and 0 bases from J, with 18 bases between. The CDR3 has 19 amino acids. CDR3 sequence (DNA): TGCGCCAGCAGCCAAGATTGGGTAGCTGGGACAAGCTCCTACAATGAGCAGTTCTTC. Amino acids: CASSQDWVAGTSSYNEQFF.

This clone was recorded only once. The chain uses TRBV10-3 and TRBJ2-2; D is undetermined. V lost 1 base to trimming and J lost 6 bases, with 6 bases between them. Germline V gene lookup returns CDR1 ENHRY and CDR2 SYGVKD. The CDR3 has 13 residues. CDR3 amino acids: CAISELESGELFF. The CDR3 DNA reads as TGTGCCATCAGTGAGTTGGAGTCCGGGGAGCTGTTTTTT.

V usage is TRBV11-3 and J usage is TRBJ1-1; D unresolved. This CDR3 has 15 amino acids. Germline CDR1 and CDR2: SGHNT and YENEEA. V was cut by 1 base and J by 2 bases, with 11 bases left in between. As DNA, the CDR3 is TGTGCCAGCAGCTTAGGGCAAAGCGTAAACACTGAAGCTTTCTTT. Translation gives CASSLGQSVNTEAFF.

This CDR3 is CASSQDPGSYEQYF. The CDR3 region has the DNA TGTGCCAGCAGCCAAGACCCAGGGTCCTACGAGCAGTACTTC. V gene TRBV4-2 combines with J gene TRBJ2-7; possible D gene TRBD1, 5 bases. Trimming pared 0 bases from V and 1 base from J, leaving 7 bases between. The germline V gene encodes CDR1 LGHNA and CDR2 YNFKEQ. This CDR3 is built from 14 residues.

V is TRBV20-1 and J is TRBJ2-3; D unclear. Germline CDR1 reads DFQATT; CDR2 reads SNEGSKA (reference sequence). Trimming pared 3 bases from V and 0 bases from J, leaving 10 bases between. The CDR3 covers 14 residues. The DNA for the CDR3 is TGCAGTGCTAGTCGTGAGGCTAGCACAGATACGCAGTATTTT. It codes for CSASREASTDTQYF.

The chain employs TRBV6-2 or TRBV6-3 and TRBJ1-3; the D is unclear. The CDR3 is 18 amino acids. The V and J ends lost 2 bases and 0 bases respectively, with 17 bases between them. CDR1 and CDR2 (germline): MNHEY, SVGEGT. CDR3 amino acids: CASSYGVHWGSSGNTIYF. CDR3 nucleotides: TGTGCCAGCAGTTACGGGGTACACTGGGGAAGCTCTGGAAACACCATATATTTT.

This chain connects TRBV11-1 to TRBJ1-1; no firm D call. CDR3 length: 11 residues. The V gene lost 5 bases and the J gene lost 5 bases, with 6 bases spanning the gap. CDR1 is SGHAT, CDR2 FQDESV, per germline (reference sequence). CDR3 loop: CASSENTEAFF. The CDR3 nucleotides are TGTGCCAGCAGCGAGAATACTGAAGCTTTCTTT.

This clone was observed a handful of times. This rearrangement joins TRBV5-1 to TRBJ1-1; 9 positions match TRBD1. V shed 4 bases and J 10 bases; nucleotides not matched to a gene: 8. Germline V lookup: CDR1 SGHRS, CDR2 YFSETQ. This CDR3 comprises 13 residues. CDR3 protein: CASSITTGQGAFF. The CDR3 DNA is TGCGCCAGCAGCATCACGACGGGACAGGGAGCTTTCTTT.

V gene TRBV18 combines with J gene TRBJ2-3, with D possibly TRBD1 on 5 matching bases. The germline gives CDR1 KGHSH, CDR2 LQKENI. Trimming removed 2 bases at V and 1 base at J, with 13 bases between. CDR3 length: 16 residues. The CDR3 nucleotides are TGTGCCAGCTCACCAAAACAGGAATGGGGCACAGATACGCAGTATTTT. Its translation is CASSPKQEWGTDTQYF.

This clone came up a few times. V is TRBV5-1 and J is TRBJ1-1, with a weak D call TRBD1 (6 bases). The germline V gene has CDR1 SGHRS and CDR2 YFSETQ. The CDR3 consists of 13 residues. The V and J ends lost 5 bases and 6 bases respectively, with 14 bases between them. The CDR3, as DNA: TGCGCCAGCAGAGAACAGGGATGGGCTGAAGCTTTCTTT. Residues: CASREQGWAEAFF.